This T cell receptor (beta chain) originates from a study of blood T cell repertoires in COVID-19. Across the whole study: Sources were T cells, B-cell-depleted T cells, or PBMCs; the material itself was cDNA or gDNA.

Here immunoSEQ multiplex PCR was the method, and the copy in TCRdb shows in-frame clones only, minus some. The table shows hundreds of thousands of clones, with 85% to 90% occurring only once. While infection was still active, Seattle patients were enrolled and then followed longitudinally. Germline-derived CDR1 and CDR2 are SGHTA and FQGNSA. The CDR3 runs 14 residues. The V gene lost 2 bases and the J gene lost 0 bases, with 7 bases spanning the gap. The sample consisted of peripheral blood. This TCR came from a woman aged 65 to 85 with COVID-19, enrolled during active disease. This sequence joins TRBV7-2 and TRBJ1-1; no clear D. CDR3 residues: CASSLKPMNTEAFF. Here the CDR3 DNA reads TGTGCCAGCAGCTTAAAACCTATGAACACTGAAGCTTTCTTT.